This T cell receptor beta chain appears in the sequencing data of a study of spatial heterogeneity in lung cancer. At the level of the study: Alpha-chain sequences were consistently detected less often than beta-chain sequences. Study-wide points: The study found ubiquitous expanded tumor TCRs in blood more at resection than follow-up.

Every cDNA TCR molecule received its own unique molecular identifier. Each CDR3 protein gets one entry after TCRdb re-called the 5' RACE reads with MiXCR. The profile shows fewer than 40,000 distinct CDR3 sequences, roughly 7.4% of them singletons. Note on this clonotype: What it recognizes is unknown.

As to time point: sample taken at primary tumor resection. Unsorted whole RNA of tumor, nontumor lung or frozen PBMC was sequenced. Patients with untreated early-stage non-small cell lung cancer, numbering some 72, were the donors. Trimming shortened V by 3 bases and J by 4 bases, and 15 bases separated the two germline ends. The germline V gene encodes CDR1 KGHSH and CDR2 LQKENI. CDR3 length: 15 amino acids. This TCR was sampled from a male donor with early-stage non-small cell lung cancer. This chain joins TRBV18 and TRBJ1-2; D gene uncertain. This material consisted of PBMCs, taken at surgery. The CDR3 protein is CASSPARDLGYGYTF. The CDR3 DNA sequence: TGTGCCAGCTCACCGGCGAGGGATCTTGGCTATGGCTACACCTTC.